Listed here are 10 T cell receptor beta chains from one sample, sequenced in a study of CD8+ T cells in alopecia areata. cDNA reverse transcribed from extracted RNA served as the sequencing template. Clones were sequenced by immunoSEQ multiplex PCR, and TCRdb holds only the in-frame ones, with some missing. This sample includes approximately 280,000 clones with no singletons; its ten biggest clones take up more than 0.95%. Sorting of pooled cutaneous lymph node cells used CD4, CD8alpha, NKG2D, NKG2ACE and other markers. Sequenced material: CD4+ T cells sorted from a lymph node. The receptors stem from a C3H/HeJ mouse with alopecia areata. These mice share the MHC haplotype H2-k.

Only a few counts were recorded for this clone. Genes and germline come from the mouse. The CDR3 is cut off 3 residues early in the read; its end comes from the germline J gene. The same CDR3 also results from other DNA sequences found in this sample. This chain connects TRBV13-3 to TRBJ1-6; TRBD1 might be the D (5 bases). TRBJ1-6 belongs to the ORF category, with a function that is uncertain. The germline gives CDR1 NNHDY, CDR2 SYVADS. Trimming pared 2 bases from V and 7 bases from J, leaving 10 bases between. The CDR3 spans 14 residues. The CDR3 region is CASSERGGNSPLYF. The sequenced CDR3 bases are TGTGCCAGCAGTGAGAGGGGAGGGAATTCGCCC.

To note about this clone: Mouse gene names and germline throughout. Read coverage stops 4 residues before the CDR3 terminus; the germline J gene supplies the remainder. The sample carries other DNA sequences with the same CDR3. The V gene is TRBV13-2, the J gene TRBJ2-7; 9 nucleotides line up with TRBD1. Germline assignment: CDR1 NNHNN and CDR2 SYGAGS (reference sequence). This CDR3 has 14 residues. The part of the CDR3 DNA that was read is TGTGCCAGCGGTGATGCAGACAGGGGGTAT. It encodes CASGDADRGY. The whole CDR3 reads CASGDADRGYEQYF.

Concerning this clone itself: Gene names follow the mouse nomenclature. From the germline J gene comes the end of the CDR3, since the read stops 4 residues before it. The rearrangement joins TRBV13-1 to TRBJ1-2; a possible D gene is TRBD1 (6 bases). Germline V CDR1 and CDR2: NSHNY, SYGAGN. V lost 2 bases and J 3 bases, leaving 11 bases between the germline ends. The CDR3 length is 14 residues. The CDR3: CASSEGRGHSDYTF. The sequenced CDR3 bases are TGTGCCAGCAGTGAAGGCAGGGGTCACTCC.

This clone was observed a handful of times. Gene names and germline match the mouse. The sequenced fragment ends 4 residues before the CDR3 boundary, so the rest is inferred from the germline J gene. This rearrangement joins TRBV4 to TRBJ2-3, with TRBD2 matching 8 bases. Per germline, CDR1 LGHDT and CDR2 YNNKQL (reference sequence). V shed 3 bases, J shed 0 bases, and the junction held 2 bases outside the gene matches. The CDR3 has 15 amino acids. The sequenced CDR3 bases are TGTGCCAGCAGCTACTGGGGGGCTAGTGCAGAA. Protein product: CASSYWGASAE. The entire CDR3 protein is CASSYWGASAETLYF.

Comment on this clone: Germline and genes here are mouse. Coverage ceases 4 residues before the CDR3 finishes, and the germline J gene fills in the end. The V call is TRBV1, the J call TRBJ2-7; TRBD2 matches 11 bases. Trimming removed 0 bases from V and 3 bases from J; junction bases left unmatched: 4. CDR1 and CDR2 (germline): NSQYPW, LRSPGD (reference sequence). The length of the CDR3 is 16 residues. CDR3 region: CTCSAEKGLGGYEQYF. The sequenced part of the CDR3 DNA is TGCACCTGCAGTGCAGAAAAAGGACTGGGGGGCTAT.

With respect to this clone: Mouse gene names and germline throughout. The sequenced fragment ends 4 residues before the CDR3 boundary, so the rest is inferred from the germline J gene. The sample contains more than one DNA sequence encoding this CDR3. The chain recombines TRBV19 with TRBJ1-2, with D possibly TRBD1 on 6 matching bases. Between the trimmed V and J ends, which lost 3 bases and 0 bases, there was a span of 12 bases. From germline, CDR1 is FNHDT and CDR2 SITEND (reference sequence). This CDR3 region has 15 residues. Incomplete CDR3 DNA: TGTGCCAGCAGTACTCCGGGACATGCAAACTCC. The encoded protein is CASSTPGHANS. The whole CDR3 sequence reads CASSTPGHANSDYTF.

Concerning this clone: The gene symbols are mouse symbols. The read comes to an end 4 residues before the CDR3 does, leaving the germline J gene to fill in the end. The chain joins TRBV1 to TRBJ1-2; 7 bases are a match to TRBD1. With 6 bases clipped from V and 0 bases from J, the junction kept 4 bases outside the gene matches. CDR1 and CDR2 from the germline V gene are NSQYPW and LRSPGD (reference sequence). This CDR3 is built from 14 residues. CDR3 region: CTCSRDRANSDYTF. The CDR3 DNA, read in part, is TGCACCTGCAGCCGGGACAGAGCAAACTCC.

This clone was seen a few times. Mouse gene names and germline throughout. Here the CDR3 reads CASGDDNGAETLYF. CDR3 DNA, as far as it was read: TGTGCCAGCGGTGATGACAATGGTGCAGAA. The V gene is TRBV13-2, the J gene TRBJ2-3, with D hard to call. Sequencing ends 4 residues short of the CDR3 end; the germline J gene provides the rest. Trimming took off 0 bases at V and 1 base at J, with 6 bases between the two ends. Germline V gene sequence: CDR1 NNHNN, CDR2 SYGAGS (reference sequence). The CDR3 is made up of 14 amino acids.

Remarks on this clone: Mouse gene names and germline throughout. The read ends 4 residues early relative to the CDR3; the germline J gene fills the gap. J is TRBJ2-7 and V is TRBV1, with D unclear. The CDR3 runs to 13 residues. Per germline, CDR1 NSQYPW and CDR2 LRSPGD (reference sequence). CDR3 region: CTCSADAEYEQYF. The CDR3 bases that were read are TGCACCTGCAGTGCAGATGCAGAATAT.

This clone was recorded many times. All gene names here are mouse names. The missing CDR3 end, 4 residues past where the read stops, is filled in from the germline J gene. The chain employs TRBV17 and TRBJ2-7; D is perhaps TRBD1 (6 bases). Germline V lookup: CDR1 MNHDT, CDR2 YYDKIL. V gave up 3 bases and J gave up 3 bases, with 9 bases separating them. This CDR3 region has 13 residues. Incomplete CDR3 DNA: TGTGCTAGCAGTAGTTGGGACAACTAT. It codes for CASSSWDNY. The full CDR3 protein reads CASSSWDNYEQYF.